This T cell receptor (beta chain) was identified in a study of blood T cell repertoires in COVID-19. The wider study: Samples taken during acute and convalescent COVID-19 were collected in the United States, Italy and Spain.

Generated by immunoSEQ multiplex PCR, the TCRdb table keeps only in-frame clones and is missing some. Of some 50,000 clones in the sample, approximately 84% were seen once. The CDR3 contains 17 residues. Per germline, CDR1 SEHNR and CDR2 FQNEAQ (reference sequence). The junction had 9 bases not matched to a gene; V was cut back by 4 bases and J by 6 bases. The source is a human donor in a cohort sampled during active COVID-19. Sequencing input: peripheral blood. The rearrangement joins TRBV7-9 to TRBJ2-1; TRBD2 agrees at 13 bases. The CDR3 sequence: CASSSSPGTSGANEQFF. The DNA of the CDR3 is TGTGCCAGCAGCTCCTCACCAGGGACTAGCGGGGCCAATGAGCAGTTCTTC.